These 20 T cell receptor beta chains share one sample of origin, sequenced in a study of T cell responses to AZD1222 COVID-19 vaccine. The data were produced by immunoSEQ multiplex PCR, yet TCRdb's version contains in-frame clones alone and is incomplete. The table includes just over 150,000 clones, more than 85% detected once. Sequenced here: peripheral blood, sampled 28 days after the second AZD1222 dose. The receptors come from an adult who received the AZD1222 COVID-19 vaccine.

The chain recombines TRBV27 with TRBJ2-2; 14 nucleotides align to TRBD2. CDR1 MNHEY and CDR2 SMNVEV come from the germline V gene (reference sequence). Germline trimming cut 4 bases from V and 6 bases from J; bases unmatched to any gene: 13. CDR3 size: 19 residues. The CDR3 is CASSSQLTSGRARAGELFF. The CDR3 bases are TGTGCCAGCAGTTCTCAACTGACTAGCGGGAGGGCCCGAGCCGGGGAGCTGTTTTTT.

The CDR3 DNA is TGTGCCAGCAGCTTGTACAGTCTGCTAGCCAAAAACATTCAGTACTTC. This translates into CASSLYSLLAKNIQYF. The J gene is TRBJ2-4, the V gene TRBV5-6; D is ambiguous. Trimming removed 1 base from V and 0 bases from J, with 11 bases in between. Germline V CDR1 and CDR2: SGHDT, YYEEEE. This CDR3 region has 16 residues.

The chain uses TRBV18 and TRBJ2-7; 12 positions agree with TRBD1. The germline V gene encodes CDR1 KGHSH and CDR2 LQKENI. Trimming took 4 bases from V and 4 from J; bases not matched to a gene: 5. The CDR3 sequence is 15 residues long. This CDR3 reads CASSQPGQGAYEQYF. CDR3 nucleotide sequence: TGTGCCAGCTCACAGCCGGGACAGGGGGCTTACGAGCAGTACTTC.

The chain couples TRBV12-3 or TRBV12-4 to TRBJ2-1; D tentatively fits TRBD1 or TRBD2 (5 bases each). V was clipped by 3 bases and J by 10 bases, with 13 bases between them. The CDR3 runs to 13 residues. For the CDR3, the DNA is TGTGCCAGCAGTTTTCCCCCCGGGACCGAGCAGTTCTTC. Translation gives CASSFPPGTEQFF.

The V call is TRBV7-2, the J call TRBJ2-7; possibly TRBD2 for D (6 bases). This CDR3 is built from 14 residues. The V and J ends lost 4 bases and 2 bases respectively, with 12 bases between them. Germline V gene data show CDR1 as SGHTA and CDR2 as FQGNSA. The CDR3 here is CASSWGLNAYEQYF. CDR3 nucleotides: TGTGCCAGCAGCTGGGGACTGAATGCCTACGAGCAGTACTTC.

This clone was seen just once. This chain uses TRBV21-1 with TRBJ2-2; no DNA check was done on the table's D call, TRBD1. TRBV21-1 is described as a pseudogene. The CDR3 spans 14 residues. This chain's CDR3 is CASNLRQNTGELFF. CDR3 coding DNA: TGTGCCAGCAACCTAAGACAGAACACCGGGGAGCTGTTTTTT.

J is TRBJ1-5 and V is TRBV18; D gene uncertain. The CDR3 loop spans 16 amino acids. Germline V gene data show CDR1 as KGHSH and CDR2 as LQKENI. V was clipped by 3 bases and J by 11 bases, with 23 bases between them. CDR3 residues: CASSPRTAQSIGAQHF. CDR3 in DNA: TGTGCCAGCTCACCCAGGACGGCTCAGTCAATTGGGGCCCAGCATTTT.

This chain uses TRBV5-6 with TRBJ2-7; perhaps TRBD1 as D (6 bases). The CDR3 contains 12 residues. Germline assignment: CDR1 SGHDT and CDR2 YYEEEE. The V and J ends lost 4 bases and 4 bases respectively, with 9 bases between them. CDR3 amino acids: CASSDDRYEQYF. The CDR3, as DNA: TGTGCCAGCAGCGATGACAGGTACGAGCAGTACTTC. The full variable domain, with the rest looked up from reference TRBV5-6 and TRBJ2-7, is DAGVTQSPTHLIKTRGQQVTLRCSPKSGHDTVSWYQQALGQGPQFIFQYYEEEERQRGNFPDRFSGHQFPNYSSELNVNALLLGDSALYLCASSDDRYEQYFGPGTRLTVT.

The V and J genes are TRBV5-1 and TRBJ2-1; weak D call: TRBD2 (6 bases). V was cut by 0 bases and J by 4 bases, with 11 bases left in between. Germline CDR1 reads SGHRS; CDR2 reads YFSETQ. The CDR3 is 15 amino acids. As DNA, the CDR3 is TGCGCCAGCAGCTTGGCCGGGGGTTTATACAATGAGCAGTTCTTC. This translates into CASSLAGGLYNEQFF.

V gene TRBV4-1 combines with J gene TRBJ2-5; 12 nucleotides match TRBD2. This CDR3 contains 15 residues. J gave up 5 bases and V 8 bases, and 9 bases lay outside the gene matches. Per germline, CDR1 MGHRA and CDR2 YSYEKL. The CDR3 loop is CASGRLAGVGETQYF. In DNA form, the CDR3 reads TGCGCCAGCGGAAGACTAGCGGGAGTGGGGGAGACCCAGTACTTC.

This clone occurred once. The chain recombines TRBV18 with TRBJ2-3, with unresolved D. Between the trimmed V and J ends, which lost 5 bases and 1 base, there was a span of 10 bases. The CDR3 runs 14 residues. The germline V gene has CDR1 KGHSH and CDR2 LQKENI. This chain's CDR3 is CASSMNTGTDTQYF. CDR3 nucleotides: TGTGCCAGCTCAATGAATACAGGCACAGATACGCAGTATTTT. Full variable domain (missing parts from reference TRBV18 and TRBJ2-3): NAGVMQNPRHLVRRRGQEARLRCSPMKGHSHVYWYRQLPEEGLKFMVYLQKENIIDESGMPKERFSAEFPKEGPSILRIQQVVRGDSAAYFCASSMNTGTDTQYFGPGTRLTVL.

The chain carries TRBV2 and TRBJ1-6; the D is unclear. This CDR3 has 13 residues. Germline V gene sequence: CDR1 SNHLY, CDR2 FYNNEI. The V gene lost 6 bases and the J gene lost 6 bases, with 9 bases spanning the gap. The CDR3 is CASSPVANSPLHF. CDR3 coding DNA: TGTGCCAGCAGCCCAGTTGCTAATTCACCCCTCCACTTT.

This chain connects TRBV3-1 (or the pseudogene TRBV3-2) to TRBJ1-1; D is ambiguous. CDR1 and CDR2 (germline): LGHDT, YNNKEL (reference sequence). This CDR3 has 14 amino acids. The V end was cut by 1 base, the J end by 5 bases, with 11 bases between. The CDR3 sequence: CASSQAGVRTEAFF. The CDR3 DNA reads TGTGCCAGCAGCCAAGCCGGGGTTAGGACTGAAGCTTTCTTT.

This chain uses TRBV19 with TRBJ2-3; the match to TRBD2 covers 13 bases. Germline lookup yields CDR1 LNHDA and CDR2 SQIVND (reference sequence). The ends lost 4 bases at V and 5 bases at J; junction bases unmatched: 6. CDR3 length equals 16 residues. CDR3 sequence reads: CASSRGTSGAGDTQYF. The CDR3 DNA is TGTGCCAGTAGTAGGGGGACTAGCGGGGCGGGAGATACGCAGTATTTT.

The CDR3 DNA sequence: TGTGCCAGTAGATATGGGGGGTCTAATGAAAAACTGTTTTTT. This codes for CASRYGGSNEKLFF. The chain joins TRBV19 to TRBJ1-4, with a possible D match to TRBD1 (5 bases). The V and J ends lost 6 bases and 3 bases respectively, with 11 bases between them. CDR1 is LNHDA and CDR2 is SQIVND in the germline V gene (reference sequence). The length of the CDR3 is 14 residues.

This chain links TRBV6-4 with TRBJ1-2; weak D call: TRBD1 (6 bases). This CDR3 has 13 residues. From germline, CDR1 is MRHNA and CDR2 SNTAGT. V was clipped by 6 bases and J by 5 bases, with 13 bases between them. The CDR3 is CASSEQGTYGYTF. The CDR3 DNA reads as TGTGCCAGCAGCGAACAGGGTACTTATGGCTACACCTTC.

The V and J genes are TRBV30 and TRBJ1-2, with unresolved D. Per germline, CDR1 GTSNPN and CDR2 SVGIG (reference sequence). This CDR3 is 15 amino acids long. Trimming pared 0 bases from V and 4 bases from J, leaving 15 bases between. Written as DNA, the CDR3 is TGTGCCTGGAGTGTGCCTCCCACTAGTTCCTATGGCTACACCTTC. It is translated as CAWSVPPTSSYGYTF.

CDR3: CASSPDPSSYNEQFF. The DNA for the CDR3 is TGTGCCAGCAGCCCGGACCCAAGCTCCTACAATGAGCAGTTCTTC. This rearrangement joins TRBV7-6 to TRBJ2-1; D is ambiguous. V lost 5 bases and J lost 0, with 11 bases in between. The CDR3 runs 15 residues. From germline, CDR1 is SGHVS and CDR2 FNYEAQ. The whole variable domain, remainder taken from reference TRBV7-6 and TRBJ2-1, is GAGVSQSPRYKVTKRGQDVALRCDPISGHVSLYWYRQALGQGPEFLTYFNYEAQQDKSGLPNDRFSAERPEGSISTLTIQRTEQRDSAMYRCASSPDPSSYNEQFFGPGTRLTVL.

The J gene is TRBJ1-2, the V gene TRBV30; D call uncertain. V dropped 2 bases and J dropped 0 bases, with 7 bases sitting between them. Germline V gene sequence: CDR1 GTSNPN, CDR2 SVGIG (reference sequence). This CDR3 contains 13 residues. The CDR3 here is CAWSTEANYGYTF. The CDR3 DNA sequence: TGTGCCTGGAGTACAGAAGCTAACTATGGCTACACCTTC.

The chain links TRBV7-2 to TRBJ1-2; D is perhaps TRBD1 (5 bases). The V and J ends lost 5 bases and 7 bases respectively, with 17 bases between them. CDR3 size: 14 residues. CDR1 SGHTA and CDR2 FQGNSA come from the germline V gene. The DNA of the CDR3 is TGTGCCAGCAGCCCCCAGGGAATGGGTCGTGGCTACACCTTC. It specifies CASSPQGMGRGYTF.